A selection of T cell receptor beta chains follows, all from one sample in a study of post-analysis software for immune sequencing data. TCRdb itself ran the PCR reads through MiXCR, one entry per CDR3 protein. The sample lists 750,000 to 900,000 distinct CDR3 sequences; more than 45% were seen once. The sample taken for sequencing was blood. The source of these receptors is a girl aged 5-17 years with multiple sclerosis. The CDR3 runs from the conserved cysteine through the conserved F or W. Each record gives: CDR3 protein, CDR3 DNA, V gene, J gene, D gene, clone size. The D gene is left open where the match is weak. Expanded clones get a size class; other rows say once, few or many, or leave the size out.

CASSLAGGWGEQYF	TGTGCCAGCAGTTTAGCTGGAGGGTGGGGTGAGCAGTACTTC	TRBV12-3/TRBV12-4	TRBJ2-7	.	.
CGVGWGAYEQFF	TGCGGCGTCGGCTGGGGGGCTTATGAGCAGTTCTTC	TRBV29-1	TRBJ2-1	.	.
CASSLRPGRQGGTQPQHF	TGTGCCAGCAGTTTAAGGCCAGGCCGACAGGGTGGGACTCAGCCCCAGCATTTT	TRBV27	TRBJ1-5	TRBD1	once
CASRLRGFAYNEQFF	TGTGCCAGCAGGCTAAGGGGTTTCGCCTACAATGAGCAGTTCTTC	TRBV6-2/TRBV6-3	TRBJ2-1	.	.
CASSGQDNQPQHF	TGTGCCAGCAGTGGACAGGACAATCAGCCCCAGCATTTT	TRBV6-2/TRBV6-3	TRBJ1-5	TRBD1	few
CASRDLAGAPNEQFF	TGTGCCAGCAGGGATCTAGCGGGAGCACCGAATGAGCAGTTCTTC	TRBV12-3/TRBV12-4	TRBJ2-1	TRBD2	few
CATSRRQGPYEQYF	TGTGCCACCAGCAGGAGACAGGGCCCCTACGAGCAGTACTTC	TRBV15	TRBJ2-7	TRBD1	few
CASEDYGNTEAFF	TGTGCCAGCGAGGACTATGGCAACACTGAAGCTTTCTTT	TRBV11-2	TRBJ1-1	.	.
CASSFGSAGDEQFF	TGTGCCAGCAGCTTTGGGTCGGCCGGCGATGAGCAGTTCTTC	TRBV7-9	TRBJ2-1	.	.
CASNGPRALNTEAFF	TGTGCCAGCAACGGGCCTAGGGCTTTGAACACTGAAGCTTTCTTT	TRBV7-8	TRBJ1-1	.	.
CVSSSLRAGRDSNQPQHF	TGTGTCAGCAGTTCTTTGCGAGCGGGGCGAGATAGCAATCAGCCCCAGCATTTT	TRBV6-5	TRBJ1-5	.	.
CSAGDRTGQNEKLFF	TGCAGTGCTGGAGATAGGACAGGCCAAAATGAAAAACTGTTTTTT	TRBV20-1	TRBJ1-4	TRBD1	.
CASSLEWDSYGYTF	TGTGCCAGCAGCTTAGAGTGGGACAGCTATGGCTACACCTTC	TRBV11-2	TRBJ1-2	TRBD1	few
CSARLREYEQYF	TGCAGTGCTAGGCTTAGGGAATACGAGCAGTACTTC	TRBV20-1	TRBJ2-7	.	.
CASRPGTSGTQETQYF	TGTGCCAGCAGACCCGGGACTAGCGGGACCCAAGAGACCCAGTACTTC	TRBV7-2	TRBJ2-5	TRBD2	few
CASSYVGTQGYGYTF	TGTGCCAGCAGTTACGTCGGGACCCAGGGCTATGGCTACACCTTC	TRBV6-5	TRBJ1-2	.	few
CASSQTPGQGGPYEQYF	TGCGCCAGCAGCCAGACTCCGGGACAGGGGGGGCCGTACGAGCAGTACTTC	TRBV5-1	TRBJ2-7	TRBD1	.
CASSLEFGHRGTQYF	TGTGCCAGCAGTTTAGAGTTCGGACACCGGGGGACCCAGTACTTC	TRBV27	TRBJ2-5	.	few
CASSYQLAVSTDTQYF	TGTGCCAGCAGCTACCAACTAGCGGTGAGCACAGATACGCAGTATTTT	TRBV5-5	TRBJ2-3	TRBD2	.
CSARQTSGTGETQYF	TGCAGTGCCAGGCAGACTAGCGGGACAGGGGAGACCCAGTACTTC	TRBV20-1	TRBJ2-5	TRBD2	.
CASSQPQRELGNEQFF	TGTGCCAGCAGCCAACCCCAGCGGGAGCTGGGTAATGAGCAGTTCTTC	TRBV14	TRBJ2-1	TRBD2	.
CASGVSGTSYEQYF	TGTGCCAGCGGGGTTAGCGGGACCTCCTACGAGCAGTACTTC	TRBV7-9	TRBJ2-7	TRBD2	few
CASSLDAGASYEQYF	TGTGCCAGCAGCTTAGATGCAGGCGCCTCCTACGAGCAGTACTTC	TRBV7-2	TRBJ2-7	.	few
CASSYSILGYGYTF	TGTGCCAGCAGTTACTCGATCCTGGGTTATGGCTACACCTTC	TRBV6-5	TRBJ1-2	.	few
CASSHKIVGNNEQFF	TGCGCCAGCAGCCACAAAATTGTGGGGAACAATGAGCAGTTCTTC	TRBV5-1	TRBJ2-1	.	.
CATSRDLATDTQYF	TGTGCCACCAGCAGAGATCTAGCGACCGATACGCAGTATTTT	TRBV15	TRBJ2-3	.	.
CASSYQTGTGANVLTF	TGTGCCAGCAGTTACCAGACAGGGACCGGGGCCAACGTCCTGACTTTC	TRBV6-5	TRBJ2-6	TRBD1	.
CATSDLRSGFTDTQYF	TGTGCCACCAGTGATTTGCGGAGCGGCTTCACAGATACGCAGTATTTT	TRBV24-1	TRBJ2-3	.	.
CSADPSGGKDTQYF	TGCAGTGCTGACCCTAGCGGGGGGAAAGATACGCAGTATTTT	TRBV20-1	TRBJ2-3	TRBD2	few
CSARGAGSYNEQYF	TGCAGTGCTAGAGGGGCAGGGTCCTACAATGAGCAGTACTTC	TRBV20-1	TRBJ2-7	.	few
CASSFSTDYEQYF	TGTGCCAGCAGCTTCTCGACAGACTACGAGCAGTACTTC	TRBV7-2	TRBJ2-7	.	.
CASSLRRTSGSGEQFF	TGTGCCAGCAGCTTGCGGCGGACTAGCGGGAGTGGTGAGCAGTTCTTC	TRBV7-8	TRBJ2-1	TRBD2	.
CASSPTETSYEQYF	TGTGCCAGCAGCCCTACCGAGACCTCCTACGAGCAGTACTTC	TRBV7-3	TRBJ2-7	.	.
CSVDRMEVDTQYF	TGCAGCGTTGATAGGATGGAGGTGGATACGCAGTATTTT	TRBV29-1	TRBJ2-3	.	.
CASSLRLQGSYGYTF	TGTGCCAGCAGCTTACGGCTACAGGGGAGCTATGGCTACACCTTC	TRBV7-2	TRBJ1-2	TRBD1	.
CSVHDRHYGYTF	TGCAGCGTGCATGATAGGCACTATGGCTACACCTTC	TRBV29-1	TRBJ1-2	.	.
CASSDSAFNDEQFF	TGTGCCAGCAGTGACTCGGCGTTTAACGATGAGCAGTTCTTC	TRBV6-2/TRBV6-3	TRBJ2-1	.	.
CASSETGAYGYTF	TGTGCCAGCAGCGAGACAGGGGCCTATGGCTACACCTTC	TRBV7-9	TRBJ1-2	TRBD1	.
CSARWQGYEQYF	TGCAGTGCTAGATGGCAGGGCTACGAGCAGTACTTC	TRBV20-1	TRBJ2-7	.	.
CSVAGQGVDEQYF	TGCAGCGTTGCGGGACAGGGTGTCGACGAGCAGTACTTC	TRBV29-1	TRBJ2-7	TRBD1	.
CASSPQVSAAYEQYF	TGTGCCAGCAGCCCCCAGGTGTCAGCGGCCTACGAGCAGTACTTC	TRBV7-2	TRBJ2-7	.	.
CASSLVGRSYEQYF	TGCGCCAGCAGCTTGGTAGGACGGAGCTACGAGCAGTACTTC	TRBV5-1	TRBJ2-7	.	.
CATSREDDDEQYF	TGTGCCACCAGCAGAGAGGACGATGACGAGCAGTACTTC	TRBV15	TRBJ2-7	.	.
CASSSGLATQDTQYF	TGTGCCAGCAGTTCGGGACTAGCCACCCAAGATACGCAGTATTTT	TRBV27	TRBJ2-3	TRBD2	few
CAISESMDYGYTF	TGTGCCATCAGTGAGTCTATGGACTATGGCTACACCTTC	TRBV10-3	TRBJ1-2	.	.
CASSLSPRGGRGNEQFF	TGTGCCAGCAGTTTGAGCCCACGAGGCGGCAGAGGCAATGAGCAGTTCTTC	TRBV12-3/TRBV12-4	TRBJ2-1	.	.
CASSYDALRQGTDTQYF	TGTGCCAGCAGTTACGATGCTCTGAGGCAAGGGACAGATACGCAGTATTTT	TRBV6-6	TRBJ2-3	.	few